The clone carrying this T cell receptor beta chain occurred once. Antigen specificity is unknown. This clone may be a read error of a much larger clone one base away. The source of the sample is a study of human T cells and chemical hapten exposure. As the library was built, unique molecular identifiers were attached to individual cDNA molecules. MiXCR was run by TCRdb on the RACE reads, yielding one entry per CDR3 protein. This table holds about 100,000 distinct CDR3 sequences, approximately 9.9% found once. The CDR3 sequence is 14 residues long. The germline V and J ends were trimmed by 3 bases and 6 bases, with 11 bases remaining between them. Per the germline V gene, CDR1 is KGHDR and CDR2 is SFDVKD. Study results and caveats: The formation of large CDR3 similarity clusters by expanded TCRs significantly exceeded that of controls. No change in TCRs above 1 in 1000 frequency was produced by DPC sensitization.

The time point: patch test 1, 2 weeks after DPC sensitization. The treatment is: therapeutic diphenylcyclopropenone sensitization with weekly scalp DPC. Extraction of total RNA was performed on unfractionated whole blood. The chain recombines TRBV24-1 with TRBJ2-1; possible D gene TRBD2, 5 bases. The clonotype comes from a woman between 40 and 50 years old with alopecia areata. Some clones in this sample may be carry-over from other donors' samples. The material sequenced was whole blood, taken in connection with sensitization to the hapten diphenylcyclopropenone (DPC). The CDR3 protein is CATSDGWESNEQFF. CDR3 bases: TGTGCCACCAGTGATGGGTGGGAGAGCAATGAGCAGTTCTTC.